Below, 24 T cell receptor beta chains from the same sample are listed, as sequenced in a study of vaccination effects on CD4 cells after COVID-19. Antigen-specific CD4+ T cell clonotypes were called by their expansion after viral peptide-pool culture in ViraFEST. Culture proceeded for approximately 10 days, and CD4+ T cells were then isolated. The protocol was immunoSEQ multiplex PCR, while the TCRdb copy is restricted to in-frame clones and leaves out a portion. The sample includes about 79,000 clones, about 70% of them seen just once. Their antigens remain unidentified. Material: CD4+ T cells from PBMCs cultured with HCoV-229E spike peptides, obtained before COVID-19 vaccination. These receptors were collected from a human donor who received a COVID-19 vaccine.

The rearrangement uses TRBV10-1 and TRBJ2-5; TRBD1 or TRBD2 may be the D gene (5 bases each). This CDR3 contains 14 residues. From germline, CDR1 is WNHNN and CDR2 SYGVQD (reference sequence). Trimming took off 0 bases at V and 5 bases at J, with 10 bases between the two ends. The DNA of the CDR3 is TGCGCCAGCAGTGAGTCTGGGGGATATGAGACCCAGTACTTC. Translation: CASSESGGYETQYF.

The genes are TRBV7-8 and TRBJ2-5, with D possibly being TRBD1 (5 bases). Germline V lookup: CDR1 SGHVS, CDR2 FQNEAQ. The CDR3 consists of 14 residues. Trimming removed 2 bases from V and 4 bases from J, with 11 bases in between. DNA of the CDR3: TGTGCCAGCAGCTTATGGCAGGGTGGAGAGACCCAGTACTTC. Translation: CASSLWQGGETQYF.

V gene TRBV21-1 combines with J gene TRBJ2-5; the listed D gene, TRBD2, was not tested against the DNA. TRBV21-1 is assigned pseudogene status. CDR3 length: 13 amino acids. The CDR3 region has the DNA TGTGCCAGCAGCCCTCAGAGGAGAGAGACCCAGTACTTC. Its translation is CASSPQRRETQYF.

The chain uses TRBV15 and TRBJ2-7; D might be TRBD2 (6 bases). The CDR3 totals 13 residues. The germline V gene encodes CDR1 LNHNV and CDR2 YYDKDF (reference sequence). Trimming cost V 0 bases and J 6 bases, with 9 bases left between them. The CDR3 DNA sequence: TGTGCCACCAGCAGAGATCGGGGGTTCGAGCAGTACGTC. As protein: CATSRDRGFEQYV.

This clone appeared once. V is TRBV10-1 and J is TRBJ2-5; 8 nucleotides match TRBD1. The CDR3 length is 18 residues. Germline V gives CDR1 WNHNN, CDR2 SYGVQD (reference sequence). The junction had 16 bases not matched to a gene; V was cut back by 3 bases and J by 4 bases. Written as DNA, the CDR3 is TGCGCCAGCAGTGACCCGGTCCCGACAGGGGAAGACCGAGAGACCCAGTACTTC. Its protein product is CASSDPVPTGEDRETQYF.

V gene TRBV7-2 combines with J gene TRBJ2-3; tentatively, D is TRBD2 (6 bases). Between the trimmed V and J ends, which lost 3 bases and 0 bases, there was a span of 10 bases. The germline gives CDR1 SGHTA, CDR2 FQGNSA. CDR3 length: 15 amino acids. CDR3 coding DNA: TGTGCCAGCAGCTTCAGGGCGGGAAGCACAGATACGCAGTATTTT. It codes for CASSFRAGSTDTQYF.

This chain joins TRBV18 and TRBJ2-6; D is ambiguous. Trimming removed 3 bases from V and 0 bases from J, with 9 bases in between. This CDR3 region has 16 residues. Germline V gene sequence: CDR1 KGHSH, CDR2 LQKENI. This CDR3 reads CASSPSIDSGANVLTF. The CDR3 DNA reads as TGTGCCAGCTCACCCTCTATTGACTCTGGGGCCAACGTCCTGACTTTC. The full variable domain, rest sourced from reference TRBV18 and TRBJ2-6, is NAGVMQNPRHLVRRRGQEARLRCSPMKGHSHVYWYRQLPEEGLKFMVYLQKENIIDESGMPKERFSAEFPKEGPSILRIQQVVRGDSAAYFCASSPSIDSGANVLTFGAGSRLTVL.

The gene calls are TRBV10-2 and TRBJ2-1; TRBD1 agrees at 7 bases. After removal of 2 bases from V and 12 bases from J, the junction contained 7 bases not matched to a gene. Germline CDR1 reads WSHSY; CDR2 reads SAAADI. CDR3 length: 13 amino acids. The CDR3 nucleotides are TGCGCCAGCAGTGAGGACAGGGTAACCGGGCAGTTCTTC. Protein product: CASSEDRVTGQFF.

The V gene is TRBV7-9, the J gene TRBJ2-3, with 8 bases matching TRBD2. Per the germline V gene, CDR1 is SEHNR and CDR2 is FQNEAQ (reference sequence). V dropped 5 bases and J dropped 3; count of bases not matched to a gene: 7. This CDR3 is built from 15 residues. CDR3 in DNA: TGTGCCAGCAGCCCCCGGGGGGGAATGACAGATACGCAGTATTTT. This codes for CASSPRGGMTDTQYF.

CDR3 sequence (DNA): TGTGCCACCAGTGATTCCCAGGGTAAACGGTCTGGGGCCAACGTCCTGACTTTC. Encoded protein: CATSDSQGKRSGANVLTF. The chain is built from TRBV24-1 and TRBJ2-6; weak D call: TRBD1 (5 bases). The CDR3 runs to 18 residues. The V gene's germline CDR1 is KGHDR and CDR2 SFDVKD. V gave up 2 bases and J gave up 1 base, with 14 bases separating them.

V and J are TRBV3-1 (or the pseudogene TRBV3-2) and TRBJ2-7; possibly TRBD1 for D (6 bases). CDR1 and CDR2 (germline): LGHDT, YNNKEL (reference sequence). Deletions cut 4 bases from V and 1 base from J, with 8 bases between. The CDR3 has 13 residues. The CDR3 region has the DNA TGTGCCAGCAGCCTAGGACAGTCCTACGAGCAGTACGTC. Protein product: CASSLGQSYEQYV.

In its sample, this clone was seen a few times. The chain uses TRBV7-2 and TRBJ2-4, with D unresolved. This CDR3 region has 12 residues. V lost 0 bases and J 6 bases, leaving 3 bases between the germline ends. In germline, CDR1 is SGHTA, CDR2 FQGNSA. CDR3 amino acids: CASSLAGNIQYF. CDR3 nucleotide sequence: TGTGCCAGCAGCTTAGCGGGAAACATTCAGTACTTC.

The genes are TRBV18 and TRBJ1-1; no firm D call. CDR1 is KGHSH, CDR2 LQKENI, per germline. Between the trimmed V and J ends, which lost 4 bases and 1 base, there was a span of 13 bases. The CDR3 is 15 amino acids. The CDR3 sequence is CASSLGRGSNTEAFF. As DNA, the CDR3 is TGTGCCAGCTCACTCGGGCGAGGCTCGAACACTGAAGCTTTCTTT.

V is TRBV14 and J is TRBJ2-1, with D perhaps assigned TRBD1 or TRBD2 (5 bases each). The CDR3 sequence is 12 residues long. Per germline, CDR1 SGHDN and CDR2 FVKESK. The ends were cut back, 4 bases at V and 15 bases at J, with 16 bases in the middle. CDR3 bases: TGTGCCAGCAGCCCCTACGGGGCTTCCCCGTTCTTC. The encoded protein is CASSPYGASPFF.

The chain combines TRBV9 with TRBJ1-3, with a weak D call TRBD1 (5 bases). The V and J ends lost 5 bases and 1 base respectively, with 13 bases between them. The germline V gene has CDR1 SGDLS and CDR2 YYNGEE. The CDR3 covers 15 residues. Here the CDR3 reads CASSQGGRSGNTIYF. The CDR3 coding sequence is TGTGCCAGCAGTCAGGGAGGGAGGTCTGGAAACACCATATATTTT.

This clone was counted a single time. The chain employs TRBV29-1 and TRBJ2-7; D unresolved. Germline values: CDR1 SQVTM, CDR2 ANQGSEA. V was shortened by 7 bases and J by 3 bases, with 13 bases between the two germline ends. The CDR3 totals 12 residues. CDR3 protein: CSAVGKNYEQYV. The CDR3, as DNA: TGCAGCGCTGTGGGGAAGAACTACGAGCAGTACGTC.

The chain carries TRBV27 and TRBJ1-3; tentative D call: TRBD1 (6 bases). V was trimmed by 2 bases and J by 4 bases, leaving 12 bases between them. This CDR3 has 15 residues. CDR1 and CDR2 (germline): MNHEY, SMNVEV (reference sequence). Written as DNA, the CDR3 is TGTGCCAGCAGTTTAAGACAGGCGCAAGGAAACACCATATATTTT. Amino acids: CASSLRQAQGNTIYF.

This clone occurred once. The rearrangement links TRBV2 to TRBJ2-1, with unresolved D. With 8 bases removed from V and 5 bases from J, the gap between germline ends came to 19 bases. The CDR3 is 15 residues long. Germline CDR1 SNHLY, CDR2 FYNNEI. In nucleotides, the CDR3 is TGTGCCAGCTCCGCTTCGGGCCTAAGAAACAATGAGCAGTTCTTC. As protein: CASSASGLRNNEQFF.

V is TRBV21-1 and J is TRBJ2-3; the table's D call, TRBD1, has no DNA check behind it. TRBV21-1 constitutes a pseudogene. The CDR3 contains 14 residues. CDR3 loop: CASSKVGATDTQYF. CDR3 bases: TGTGCCAGCAGCAAAGTTGGGGCAACAGATACGCAGTATTTT.

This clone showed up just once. The CDR3 spells CASSRAGSNYGYTF. The CDR3 nucleotides are TGTGCCAGCAGCCGGGCAGGGAGCAACTATGGCTACACCTTC. The chain has TRBV7-8 and TRBJ1-2, with TRBD1 as a possible D gene (5 bases). The CDR3 is 14 amino acids. The germline V and J ends were trimmed by 5 bases and 2 bases, with 12 bases remaining between them. Per germline, CDR1 SGHVS and CDR2 FQNEAQ. The variable domain in full, completed from reference TRBV7-8 and TRBJ1-2, reads GAGVSQSPRYKVAKRGQDVALRCDPISGHVSLFWYQQALGQGPEFLTYFQNEAQLDKSGLPSDRFFAERPEGSVSTLKIQRTQQEDSAVYLCASSRAGSNYGYTFGSGTRLTVV.

The chain's CDR3 is CASSTTGSGELFF. The CDR3 nucleotides read TGTGCCAGCAGCACGACAGGGTCCGGGGAGCTGTTTTTT. The chain carries TRBV7-9 and TRBJ2-2; 7 bases align to TRBD1. Trimming took 5 bases from V and 6 from J; bases not matched to a gene: 3. Germline loops: CDR1 SEHNR, CDR2 FQNEAQ (reference sequence). The CDR3 has 13 residues.

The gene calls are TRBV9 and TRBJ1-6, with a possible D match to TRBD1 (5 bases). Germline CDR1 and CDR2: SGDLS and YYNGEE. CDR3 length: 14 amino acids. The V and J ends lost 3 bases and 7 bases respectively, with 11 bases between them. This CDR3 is CASSDGQGNSPLHF. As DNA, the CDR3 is TGTGCCAGCAGCGACGGACAAGGGAATTCACCCCTCCACTTT.

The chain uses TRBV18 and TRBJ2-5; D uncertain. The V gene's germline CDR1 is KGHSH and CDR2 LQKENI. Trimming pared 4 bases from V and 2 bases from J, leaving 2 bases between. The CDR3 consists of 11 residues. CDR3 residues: CASSRQETQYF. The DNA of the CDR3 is TGTGCCAGCTCACGTCAAGAGACCCAGTACTTC.

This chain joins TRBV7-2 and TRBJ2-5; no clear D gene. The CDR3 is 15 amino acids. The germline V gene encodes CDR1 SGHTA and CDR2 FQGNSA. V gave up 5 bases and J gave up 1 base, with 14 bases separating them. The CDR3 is CASSPERLAQETQYF. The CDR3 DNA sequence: TGTGCCAGCAGCCCTGAAAGACTCGCCCAAGAGACCCAGTACTTC.